This is a list of T cell receptor beta chains from one sample in a study of T-cell reconstitution after alpha-beta-depleted transplantation in children. In TCRdb, the PCR reads were re-called with MiXCR into one record per CDR3 protein. The sample yields approximately 350,000 distinct CDR3 sequences, 10% to 13% seen once. The sample here was PBMCs from the stem cell graft donor, taken from the stem cell graft. The receptors originated from a human donor who donated a stem cell graft to a child with acute lymphoblastic leukemia. CDR3s include the opening cysteine and the closing phenylalanine or tryptophan. Fields, in order: clone size, V gene, D gene, J gene, CDR3 DNA, CDR3 protein. The D gene is left open where the match is weak. The size of a clone is reported for some rows only, either as once, few or many, or as a class for expanded clones.

clone_size: -
v_call: TRBV2
d_call: TRBD1
j_call: TRBJ2-3
cdr3_nt: TGTGCCAGCAGTGAGGATAGGGCAGGGGGAGATACGCAGTATTTT
cdr3_aa: CASSEDRAGGDTQYF

clone_size: many
v_call: TRBV6-2/TRBV6-3
d_call: -
j_call: TRBJ2-7
cdr3_nt: TGTGCCAGCAGCCGAGTTTCCTACGAGCAGTACTTC
cdr3_aa: CASSRVSYEQYF

clone_size: -
v_call: TRBV20-1
d_call: -
j_call: TRBJ2-3
cdr3_nt: TGCAGTGCTAGAGATTGGCTAGCGATTCACACAGATACGCAGTATTTT
cdr3_aa: CSARDWLAIHTDTQYF

clone_size: many
v_call: TRBV7-2
d_call: -
j_call: TRBJ2-5
cdr3_nt: TGTGCCAGCAGCTTAGGAGGGTCGGGGCTAGTGGAGACCCAGTACTTC
cdr3_aa: CASSLGGSGLVETQYF

clone_size: -
v_call: TRBV7-6
d_call: -
j_call: TRBJ2-2
cdr3_nt: TGTGCCAGCAGCCATGGGGGTCCCGGGGAGCTGTTTTTT
cdr3_aa: CASSHGGPGELFF

clone_size: few
v_call: TRBV7-9
d_call: -
j_call: TRBJ1-2
cdr3_nt: TGTGCCACCTCTGGGGAGGGCCCCTATGGCTACACCTTC
cdr3_aa: CATSGEGPYGYTF

clone_size: -
v_call: TRBV29-1
d_call: -
j_call: TRBJ2-2
cdr3_nt: TGCAGCGTTGAGGGAGGTTTAAGAGGCGCGAACACCGGGGAGCTGTTTTTT
cdr3_aa: CSVEGGLRGANTGELFF

clone_size: many
v_call: TRBV5-1
d_call: -
j_call: TRBJ2-1
cdr3_nt: TGCGCCAGCAGCCCGATCGGGCCGAATGAGCAGTTCTTC
cdr3_aa: CASSPIGPNEQFF

clone_size: -
v_call: TRBV5-8
d_call: -
j_call: TRBJ2-1
cdr3_nt: TGTGCCAGCAGACCCCCTTTGGGGAGTGGGAATGAGCAGTTCTTC
cdr3_aa: CASRPPLGSGNEQFF

clone_size: few
v_call: TRBV3-1
d_call: -
j_call: TRBJ1-4
cdr3_nt: TGTGCCAGCAGCCAAATTACAGGCGGGGGAGAAAAACTGTTTTTT
cdr3_aa: CASSQITGGGEKLFF

clone_size: few
v_call: TRBV29-1
d_call: TRBD2
j_call: TRBJ2-7
cdr3_nt: TGCAGCGTTGACGGACTAGCGGGAGTAGGCGAGCAGTACTTC
cdr3_aa: CSVDGLAGVGEQYF

clone_size: few
v_call: TRBV6-1
d_call: -
j_call: TRBJ1-5
cdr3_nt: TGTGCCAGCAGTCGGACCGGGGCCCAGGGGACGCCCCAGCATTTT
cdr3_aa: CASSRTGAQGTPQHF

clone_size: many
v_call: TRBV7-9
d_call: -
j_call: TRBJ2-5
cdr3_nt: TGTGCCAGCAGCTTCAGCCTAGGGGTCCCGGAGACCCAGTACTTC
cdr3_aa: CASSFSLGVPETQYF

clone_size: -
v_call: TRBV7-2
d_call: TRBD1
j_call: TRBJ1-2
cdr3_nt: TGTGCCAGCAGCCCGCGGACAGGGGGCAACTATGGCTACACCTTC
cdr3_aa: CASSPRTGGNYGYTF

clone_size: many
v_call: TRBV13
d_call: -
j_call: TRBJ2-7
cdr3_nt: TGTGCCAGCAGCCGGACACGAACGGGGCTCGAGCAGTACTTC
cdr3_aa: CASSRTRTGLEQYF

clone_size: many
v_call: TRBV5-1
d_call: -
j_call: TRBJ2-2
cdr3_nt: TGCGCCAGCAGCCCTCAAAACACCGGGGAGCTGTTTTTT
cdr3_aa: CASSPQNTGELFF

clone_size: -
v_call: TRBV4-3
d_call: -
j_call: TRBJ2-7
cdr3_nt: TGCGCCAGCAGCCAAGGGACTGTAGGATCTTACGAGCAGTACTTC
cdr3_aa: CASSQGTVGSYEQYF